The 8 T cell receptor beta chains below come from one sample, sequenced in a study of cytomegalovirus exposure and HLA in healthy donors. Clones were sequenced by immunoSEQ multiplex PCR, and TCRdb holds only the in-frame ones, with some missing. The sample lists about 56,000 clones, 85% to 95% occurring once. Sequenced: PBMCs. The receptors were sampled from a woman younger than 30 in good health and CMV-seronegative.

The J gene is TRBJ1-4, the V gene TRBV7-2, with D uncertain. V was trimmed by 2 bases and J by 10 bases, leaving 14 bases between them. CDR1 is SGHTA and CDR2 is FQGNSA in the germline V gene. The CDR3 extends over 14 amino acids. The CDR3 sequence: CASSLNERSGKLFF. The CDR3, as DNA: TGTGCCAGCAGCTTAAACGAACGAAGCGGAAAACTGTTTTTT.

The V and J genes are TRBV7-9 and TRBJ1-1, with D possibly being TRBD1 (6 bases). The CDR3 has 17 amino acids. The ends were cut back, 1 base at V and 2 bases at J, with 17 bases in the middle. CDR1 SEHNR and CDR2 FQNEAQ come from the germline V gene (reference sequence). The CDR3 reads CASSLGVRGSRNTEAFF. For the CDR3, the DNA is TGTGCCAGCAGCTTAGGGGTGAGGGGGTCGCGTAACACTGAAGCTTTCTTT.

V and J are TRBV27 and TRBJ2-1; 9 bases fit TRBD2. Germline V gene sequence: CDR1 MNHEY, CDR2 SMNVEV (reference sequence). The junction had 5 bases not matched to a gene; V was cut back by 6 bases and J by 5 bases. The length of the CDR3 is 14 residues. The CDR3 is CASRWVAGDNEQFF. The CDR3 DNA reads as TGTGCCAGCAGATGGGTAGCGGGAGACAATGAGCAGTTCTTC.

The chain carries TRBV6-1 and TRBJ1-1, with 8 bases aligning to TRBD1. V lost 5 bases and J lost 1; bases outside the gene matches: 3. The CDR3 runs to 14 residues. Germline CDR1 reads MNHNS; CDR2 reads SASEGT. The CDR3, as DNA: TGTGCCAGCAGTTATACAGGGGGGAACACTGAAGCTTTCTTT. Protein sequence: CASSYTGGNTEAFF.

The chain couples TRBV7-2 to TRBJ2-7; 7 bases are shared with TRBD2. CDR1 and CDR2 (germline): SGHTA, FQGNSA. Trimming at V came to 0 bases and at J to 4 bases, leaving 9 bases not matched to a gene. This CDR3 has 16 residues. The CDR3 DNA is TGTGCCAGCAGCTTAGCCCTCCCTAGCGGTTTTTACGAGCAGTACTTC. This sequence encodes CASSLALPSGFYEQYF.

This chain joins TRBV10-3 and TRBJ2-3; tentatively, D is TRBD2 (7 bases). Trimming left V 3 bases short and J 2 bases short, with 12 bases between. Germline CDR1 reads ENHRY; CDR2 reads SYGVKD. The length of the CDR3 is 15 residues. For the CDR3, the DNA is TGTGCCATCAGTGATGGGCGGGGGCACACAGATACGCAGTATTTT. Amino acid sequence: CAISDGRGHTDTQYF.

The chain has TRBV5-1 and TRBJ1-2; the D is unclear. The germline V gene has CDR1 SGHRS and CDR2 YFSETQ. The CDR3 length is 13 residues. The V end lost 0 bases, the J end lost 10 bases, and 13 bases lay between the germline ends. The DNA of the CDR3 is TGCGCCAGCAGCTTGGCCTACAGCACCTCCTACACCTTC. It is translated as CASSLAYSTSYTF.

The chain couples TRBV9 to TRBJ1-1; 7 bases match TRBD1. The junction had 7 bases not matched to a gene; V was cut back by 4 bases and J by 1 base. The CDR3 extends over 15 amino acids. Per the germline V gene, CDR1 is SGDLS and CDR2 is YYNGEE. CDR3 region: CASSPRQGPNTEAFF. The CDR3 DNA sequence: TGTGCCAGCAGCCCCCGACAGGGCCCGAACACTGAAGCTTTCTTT.